This is a list of T cell receptor beta chains from one sample in a study of beta chain features in type 1 diabetes. The table came from immunoSEQ multiplex PCR; TCRdb's copy has only in-frame clones and leaves some out. The sample contains about 140,000 clones, less than 9% of which appear only once. The sample comprised central memory CD4+ T cells from blood. The source is a woman in her twenties or thirties in good health. Each CDR3 is given with its conserved first and last residue. Only part of the rows carry a size: once, few, many, or a class if the clone is expanded.

clone size	V gene	J gene	CDR3 protein
.	TRBV27	TRBJ2-3	CASSFLRSGRALPTDTQYF
few	TRBV7-9	TRBJ2-1	CASSLGGRDRVSNEQFF
.	TRBV7-2	TRBJ2-7	CASSPADRLDYEQYF
.	TRBV2	TRBJ2-5	CASTKAGTQETQYF
few	TRBV30	TRBJ1-5	CAWTHPGSNQPQHF
many	TRBV29-1	TRBJ2-4	CSVDDPGGAKNIQYF
few	TRBV5-1	TRBJ2-5	CASSFSVQETQYF
few	TRBV18	TRBJ1-4	CASSSGTENKLFF
.	TRBV7-9	TRBJ2-2	CASSLGTSGAGELFF
many	TRBV4-3	TRBJ2-3	CASSQDLGVYADTQYF
many	TRBV27	TRBJ2-7	CASKSLAGTVQYF
.	TRBV5-4	TRBJ1-4	CASSSNRGLDEKLFF
.	TRBV19	TRBJ1-5	CASSTRQGGVAGYSNQPQHF
.	TRBV7-9	TRBJ2-3	CASSRQRDTDTQYF
.	TRBV7-2	TRBJ2-5	CASGDRGKETQYF
few	TRBV18	TRBJ1-1	CASSPRTGQENTEAFF
few	TRBV6-4	TRBJ2-1	CASSLTGSYNEQFF
.	TRBV6-6	TRBJ2-1	CASSYSVAGSYNEQFF
.	TRBV11-2	TRBJ1-2	CASSQGDYGYTF
.	TRBV19	TRBJ1-1	CASRNQGLNTEAFF
once	TRBV5-1	TRBJ2-3	CASSPLRTDTDTQYF
.	TRBV5-5	TRBJ1-5	CASSFADSINQPQHF
many	TRBV28	TRBJ2-5	CASRRQSQETQYF
.	TRBV6-6	TRBJ1-2	CASSTGGAGSYTF
.	TRBV5-5	TRBJ2-7	CASSLEGQGVDEQYF
.	TRBV4-3	TRBJ2-1	CASRQDYRSYNEQFF
few	TRBV18	TRBJ2-7	CASSPRRELAGGEQYF
.	TRBV7-3	TRBJ2-7	CASSYSGSSGEQYF
few	TRBV27	TRBJ1-5	CASSHGQGFDQPQHF
.	TRBV15	TRBJ2-5	CATSRGGLAAKETQYF
.	TRBV6-1	TRBJ2-3	CASSEGFGADTQYF
.	TRBV6-5	TRBJ2-1	CASSRSSSGNEQFF
.	TRBV21-1	TRBJ2-7	CASSFDTGQPSYEQYF
few	TRBV7-7	TRBJ2-3	CASSPRGGSGTDTQYF
many	TRBV4-2	TRBJ2-7	CASSQGLAVGEQYF
.	TRBV7-9	TRBJ1-5	CASSSGTGLATQPQHF
.	TRBV5-1	TRBJ2-7	CASSPSSSDEQYF
.	TRBV7-2	TRBJ2-5	CASSPREGMVYF
many	TRBV18	TRBJ2-7	CASSPELGGSYEQYF
.	TRBV11-3	TRBJ2-3	CASSLGLGSGSGDTQYF
.	TRBV4-3	TRBJ2-1	CASSRELVSSYNEQFF
few	TRBV5-1	TRBJ1-5	CASSLEGQGSQPQHF
few	TRBV4-3	TRBJ2-7	CASSQSYKGGYEQYF
.	TRBV7-9	TRBJ2-6	CASSAGAGKSSGANVLTF
.	TRBV18	TRBJ2-1	CASSLPGTGSSLGEQFF
few	TRBV14	TRBJ2-2	CASSHLDRTGWRTGELFF
few	TRBV28	TRBJ1-2	CASTPWAGRDATHNGYTF
few	TRBV4-3	TRBJ1-2	CASSQEVPDNGYGYTF
few	TRBV30	TRBJ1-3	CAWISGVGNTIYF
few	TRBV18	TRBJ2-3	CASSLGPPKDTQYF
few	TRBV19	TRBJ2-3	CASKTGTSISDTQYF
few	TRBV14	TRBJ1-2	CASSQVGQFYGYTF
few	TRBV7-2	TRBJ1-1	CASSLRQGRTEAFF